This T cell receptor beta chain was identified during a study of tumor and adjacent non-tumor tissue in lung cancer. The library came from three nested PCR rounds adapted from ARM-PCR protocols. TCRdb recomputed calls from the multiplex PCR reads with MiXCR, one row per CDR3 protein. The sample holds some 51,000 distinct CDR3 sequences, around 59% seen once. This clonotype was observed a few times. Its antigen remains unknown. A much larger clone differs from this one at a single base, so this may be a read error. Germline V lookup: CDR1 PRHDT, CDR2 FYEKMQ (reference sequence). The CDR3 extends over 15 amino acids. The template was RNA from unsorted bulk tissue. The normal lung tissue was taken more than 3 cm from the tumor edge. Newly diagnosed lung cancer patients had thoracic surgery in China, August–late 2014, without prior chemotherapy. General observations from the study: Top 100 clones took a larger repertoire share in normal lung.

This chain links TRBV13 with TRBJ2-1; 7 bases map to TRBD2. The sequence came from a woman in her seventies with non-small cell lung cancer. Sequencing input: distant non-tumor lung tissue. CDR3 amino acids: CASRWRGSSCNEQFF. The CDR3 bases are TGTGCCAGCAGATGGCGGGGGAGCTCCTGCAATGAGCAGTTCTTC.